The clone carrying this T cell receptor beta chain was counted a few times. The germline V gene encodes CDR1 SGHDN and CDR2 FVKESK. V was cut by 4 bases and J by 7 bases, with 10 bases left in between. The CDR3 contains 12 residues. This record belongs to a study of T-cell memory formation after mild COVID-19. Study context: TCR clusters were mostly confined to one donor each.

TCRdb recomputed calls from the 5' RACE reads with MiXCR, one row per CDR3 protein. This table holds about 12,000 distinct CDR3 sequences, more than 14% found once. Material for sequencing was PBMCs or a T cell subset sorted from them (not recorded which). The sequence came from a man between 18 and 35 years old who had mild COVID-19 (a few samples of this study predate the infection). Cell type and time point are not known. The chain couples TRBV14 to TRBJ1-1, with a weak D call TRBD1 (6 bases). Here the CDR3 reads CASSPAGDEAFF. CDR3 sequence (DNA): TGTGCCAGCAGCCCGGCAGGGGATGAAGCTTTCTTT.